Presented here are 30 T cell receptor beta chains from one specimen sequenced in a study of shared clonotypes between healthy human individuals. Some clones are missing from TCRdb's copy, which holds only in-frame ones; the method was immunoSEQ multiplex PCR. In the table there are more than 900,000 clones, 78% of which are singletons. Sequencing input: memory CD4+ T cells from PBMCs. As to subset: CD45RA-negative fraction. Every receptor here comes from a man aged 18 to 30 in good health. Some clones in this sample may be carry-over from other donors' samples.

The chain carries TRBV9 and TRBJ2-5; the D gene could be TRBD1 or TRBD2 (6 bases each). V dropped 3 bases and J dropped 7 bases, with 16 bases sitting between them. This CDR3 has 14 amino acids. Germline lookup yields CDR1 SGDLS and CDR2 YYNGEE. The CDR3 reads CASSAGTGGGTQYF. In DNA, the CDR3 is TGTGCCAGCAGCGCGGGAACTGGAGGGGGGACCCAGTACTTC.

J is TRBJ2-7 and V is TRBV28; maybe TRBD2 (6 bases). The CDR3 spans 15 residues. Trimming removed 3 bases at V and 3 bases at J, with 15 bases between. From germline, CDR1 is MDHEN and CDR2 SYDVKM. In DNA, the CDR3 is TGTGCCAGCAGTTTCGGCGGGGCGGGACTCTACGAGCAGTACTTC. It translates to CASSFGGAGLYEQYF.

The chain couples TRBV28 to TRBJ2-5; 9 positions match TRBD1. The CDR3 totals 18 residues. CDR1 and CDR2 (germline): MDHEN, SYDVKM. V lost 4 bases, J lost 8 bases, and 20 bases stayed unmatched. The CDR3 DNA is TGTGCCAGCAGTTCGTCGGGGTCCGCCCGACAGGGGGGGAGAACCCAGTACTTC. Its translation: CASSSSGSARQGGRTQYF.

The rearrangement joins TRBV7-9 to TRBJ2-7; TRBD2 matches at 8 bases. CDR3 length equals 14 residues. Germline assignment: CDR1 SEHNR and CDR2 FQNEAQ (reference sequence). V was clipped by 8 bases and J by 6 bases; unmatched bases: 12. CDR3 sequence: CASGGGTTAFEQYF. The CDR3 nucleotides are TGTGCCAGCGGCGGGGGGACTACCGCCTTCGAGCAGTACTTC.

The genes are TRBV18 and TRBJ1-2; maybe TRBD1 (5 bases). This CDR3 comprises 14 residues. Germline CDR1 is KGHSH and CDR2 is LQKENI. The V end was cut by 3 bases, the J end by 0 bases, with 8 bases between. The chain's CDR3 is CASSPDKSNYGYTF. In DNA, the CDR3 is TGTGCCAGCTCACCGGACAAGTCTAACTATGGCTACACCTTC.

The chain recombines TRBV2 with TRBJ1-4, with TRBD1 matching over 10 bases. Trimming took 4 bases from V and 8 from J; bases not matched to a gene: 10. This CDR3 comprises 16 residues. Germline CDR1 is SNHLY and CDR2 is FYNNEI. CDR3 coding DNA: TGTGCCAGCAGTGGGACTGGGACAGGGGTGGGCGAAAAACTGTTTTTT. Translated: CASSGTGTGVGEKLFF.

V and J are TRBV6-7 and TRBJ2-1, with D possibly TRBD1 on 6 matching bases. TRBV6-7 is labeled an ORF, and its function is uncertain. V lost 5 bases to trimming and J lost 3 bases, with 17 bases between them. The CDR3 covers 16 residues. The CDR3: CASSGVWDTYYNEQFF. CDR3 nucleotides: TGTGCCAGCAGTGGGGTTTGGGACACCTACTACAATGAGCAGTTCTTC.

The chain employs TRBV28 and TRBJ2-2; D is undetermined. Germline V gene lookup returns CDR1 MDHEN and CDR2 SYDVKM. The CDR3 has 12 residues. V lost 5 bases and J 8 bases, leaving 9 bases between the germline ends. CDR3 amino acids: CASSLLKGELFF. The DNA of the CDR3 is TGTGCCAGCAGTCTCCTAAAGGGGGAGCTGTTTTTT.

The rearrangement links TRBV5-5 to TRBJ2-2; 7 bases line up with TRBD1. Per germline, CDR1 SGHKS and CDR2 YYEKEE (reference sequence). V dropped 4 bases and J dropped 2; count of bases not matched to a gene: 8. The CDR3 loop spans 16 amino acids. The CDR3 here is CASSRQRTGNTGELFF. As DNA, the CDR3 is TGTGCCAGCAGCCGACAACGGACAGGAAACACCGGGGAGCTGTTTTTT.

The J gene is TRBJ2-7, the V gene TRBV7-2; D perhaps matches TRBD1 (6 bases). This CDR3 comprises 16 residues. Germline CDR1 and CDR2: SGHTA and FQGNSA. Between the trimmed V and J ends, which lost 5 bases and 3 bases, there was a span of 20 bases. CDR3 sequence reads: CASSPLGTPGGYEQYF. Written as DNA, the CDR3 is TGTGCCAGCAGCCCTCTCGGGACACCCGGCGGCTACGAGCAGTACTTC.

This chain uses TRBV4-2 with TRBJ1-1; D is possibly TRBD1 (5 bases). CDR1 is LGHNA, CDR2 YNFKEQ, per germline. The CDR3 has 12 residues. Trimming shortened V by 8 bases and J by 4 bases, and 11 bases separated the two germline ends. The CDR3 DNA is TGTGCCAGCGGGACTGAAGGCACTGAAGCTTTCTTT. Amino acids: CASGTEGTEAFF.

This sequence joins TRBV6-6 and TRBJ2-7; 8 positions match TRBD1. This CDR3 comprises 15 residues. From germline, CDR1 is MNHNY and CDR2 SVGAGI (reference sequence). V gave up 2 bases and J gave up 2 bases; unmatched junction bases: 5. CDR3 sequence reads: CASSYQDRAPYEQYF. The CDR3, as DNA: TGTGCCAGCAGTTACCAGGACAGGGCCCCCTACGAGCAGTACTTC.

The J gene is TRBJ2-7, the V gene TRBV27, with D perhaps TRBD1 (6 bases). The V and J ends lost 3 bases and 4 bases respectively, with 7 bases between them. CDR3 length: 12 amino acids. Germline assignment: CDR1 MNHEY and CDR2 SMNVEV (reference sequence). The CDR3: CASSFTGYEQYF. The CDR3 DNA reads as TGTGCCAGCAGTTTTACAGGGTACGAGCAGTACTTC.

In this sample, this clone turned up once. This rearrangement joins TRBV29-1 to TRBJ2-3, with 9 bases identical to TRBD1. The CDR3 loop spans 15 amino acids. The V and J ends lost 1 base and 0 bases, in that order; junction bases with no gene match: 2. CDR1 SQVTM and CDR2 ANQGSEA come from the germline V gene. The CDR3 DNA is TGCAGCGTTGAAGGGGACAGGGTTAGCACAGATACGCAGTATTTT. Encoded protein: CSVEGDRVSTDTQYF.

On this clone itself: A much larger clone lies one base from this, so it may be a read error. The chain combines TRBV28 with TRBJ2-2; no clear D. This CDR3 is 13 amino acids long. Trimming pared 0 bases from V and 7 bases from J, leaving 6 bases between. The germline V gene has CDR1 MDHEN and CDR2 SYDVKM. The CDR3 nucleotides are TGTGCCAGCAGTTTATGGGGCAACGGGGAGCTGTTTTTT. Amino acids: CASSLWGNGELFF.

This clone was seen many times. The chain couples TRBV28 to TRBJ1-1; 7 bases map to TRBD1. Germline CDR1 is MDHEN and CDR2 is SYDVKM. The length of the CDR3 is 14 residues. Losses at the gene ends were 6 bases for V and 11 bases for J; bases not matched to a gene: 15. In DNA form, the CDR3 reads TGTGCCAGCAGAAAAGTGACAGGGCTCGGCGGCGCTTTCTTT. Translation: CASRKVTGLGGAFF.

J is TRBJ2-5 and V is TRBV5-6; 11 nucleotides match TRBD2. The V segment lost 4 bases and the J segment 5 bases; nucleotides outside the gene matches: 7. The germline CDR1 and CDR2 sequences are SGHDT and YYEEEE. The CDR3 is 15 residues long. As DNA, the CDR3 is TGTGCCAGCAGCGGAACCCTAGCGGGAGGCGAGACCCAGTACTTC. It specifies CASSGTLAGGETQYF.

Turning to this clone: Within the sample, other DNA sequences also encode this same CDR3. V is TRBV18 and J is TRBJ1-5; D remains ambiguous. Trimming stripped 3 bases from V and 4 bases from J, with 7 bases between. The germline V gene has CDR1 KGHSH and CDR2 LQKENI. The CDR3 extends over 13 amino acids. In DNA form, the CDR3 reads TGTGCCAGCTCACCGGGTGGTAATCAGCCCCAGCATTTT. Residues: CASSPGGNQPQHF.

About this clone itself: This sample includes further DNA sequences coding for the same CDR3. This chain connects TRBV5-1 to TRBJ2-7; D gene uncertain. CDR1 and CDR2 from the germline V gene are SGHRS and YFSETQ. The CDR3 consists of 13 residues. V lost 1 base and J lost 2, with 7 bases in between. This chain's CDR3 is CASSLTETYEQYF. The CDR3 DNA sequence: TGCGCCAGCAGCTTGACAGAAACCTACGAGCAGTACTTC. Full variable domain (rest looked up from reference TRBV5-1 and TRBJ2-7): KAGVTQTPRYLIKTRGQQVTLSCSPISGHRSVSWYQQTPGQGLQFLFEYFSETQRNKGNFPGRFSGRQFSNSRSEMNVSTLELGDSALYLCASSLTETYEQYFGPGTRLTVT.

This clone was seen a few times. The rearrangement links TRBV4-1 to TRBJ2-3; 7 bases match TRBD1. The V segment lost 0 bases and the J segment 2 bases; nucleotides outside the gene matches: 11. This CDR3 has 18 amino acids. In germline, CDR1 is MGHRA, CDR2 YSYEKL. This chain's CDR3 is CASSQDQPRDSYTDTQYF. CDR3 in DNA: TGCGCCAGCAGCCAAGATCAGCCCCGGGACAGCTACACAGATACGCAGTATTTT.

This chain connects TRBV9 to TRBJ1-2, with 7 nucleotides matching TRBD1. Trimming removed 0 bases from V and 7 bases from J; junction bases left unmatched: 9. This CDR3 has 15 amino acids. Germline CDR1 reads SGDLS; CDR2 reads YYNGEE. DNA of the CDR3: TGTGCCAGCAGCGTAGATCTCCGGCAGGGGGGTGGCTACACCTTC. Protein sequence: CASSVDLRQGGGYTF.

V usage is TRBV5-6 and J usage is TRBJ2-5, with 7 nucleotides matching TRBD1. In germline, CDR1 is SGHDT, CDR2 YYEEEE. V shed 4 bases and J 1 base; nucleotides not matched to a gene: 7. The CDR3 has 15 amino acids. The CDR3 bases are TGTGCCAGCAGCAAGGGGACAGTGATCCAAGAGACCCAGTACTTC. Its translation: CASSKGTVIQETQYF.

The V gene is TRBV19, the J gene TRBJ2-4; D possibly corresponds to TRBD1 (5 bases). V shed 2 bases and J shed 11 bases, with 16 bases lying between them. In germline, CDR1 is LNHDA, CDR2 SQIVND (reference sequence). This CDR3 has 14 amino acids. CDR3 sequence: CASSIFGAGQVQYF. The DNA of the CDR3 is TGTGCCAGTAGTATATTTGGGGCAGGGCAAGTTCAGTACTTC.

The chain is built from TRBV28 and TRBJ1-2; tentative D call: TRBD1 (5 bases). Trimming removed 1 base at V and 6 bases at J, with 9 bases between. This CDR3 is 13 amino acids long. CDR1 and CDR2 (germline): MDHEN, SYDVKM. The CDR3 coding sequence is TGTGCCAGCAGTTTATCGCAGGGCAATGGCTACACCTTC. It translates to CASSLSQGNGYTF.

In its sample, this clone was seen a few times. This chain uses TRBV19 with TRBJ2-7; TRBD1 matches 10 bases. V trimming: 6 bases; J trimming: 1 base; junction bases outside the gene matches: 6. The CDR3 loop spans 15 amino acids. Germline assignment: CDR1 LNHDA and CDR2 SQIVND (reference sequence). CDR3 residues: CASSRDRGYSYEQYF. For the CDR3, the DNA is TGTGCCAGTAGCCGGGACAGGGGTTATTCCTACGAGCAGTACTTC. Full variable domain (missing parts from reference TRBV19 and TRBJ2-7): DGGITQSPKYLFRKEGQNVTLSCEQNLNHDAMYWYRQDPGQGLRLIYYSQIVNDFQKGDIAEGYSVSREKKESFPLTVTSAQKNPTAFYLCASSRDRGYSYEQYFGPGTRLTVT.

The chain combines TRBV29-1 with TRBJ1-1; unclear D gene. CDR1 and CDR2 from the germline V gene are SQVTM and ANQGSEA. V lost 4 bases to trimming and J lost 4 bases, with 16 bases between them. This CDR3 comprises 14 residues. The CDR3 nucleotides read TGCAGCGTTGGAAGTTTTGTGGGTACCACTGAAGCTTTCTTT. Translating it yields CSVGSFVGTTEAFF.

This chain links TRBV15 with TRBJ2-7, with 8 positions matching TRBD2. The germline CDR1 and CDR2 sequences are LNHNV and YYDKDF (reference sequence). The CDR3 is 15 residues long. Trimming removed 0 bases from V and 3 bases from J; junction bases left unmatched: 4. CDR3: CATSRDLREVYEQYF. The CDR3 DNA reads as TGTGCCACCAGCAGAGATTTGCGGGAGGTCTACGAGCAGTACTTC. The variable domain in full, with the rest retrieved from reference TRBV15 and TRBJ2-7, is DAMVIQNPRYQVTQFGKPVTLSCSQTLNHNVMYWYQQKSSQAPKLLFHYYDKDFNNEADTPDNFQSRRPNTSFCFLDIRSPGLGDTAMYLCATSRDLREVYEQYFGPGTRLTVT.

The chain has TRBV5-4 and TRBJ2-5, with D possibly matching TRBD1 (6 bases). Per germline, CDR1 SGHNT and CDR2 YYREEE (reference sequence). The CDR3 has 13 residues. The ends were cut back, 9 bases at V and 5 bases at J, with 17 bases in the middle. The CDR3 is CATRNRVSETQYF. CDR3 nucleotides: TGTGCCACCAGGAACAGGGTTAGTGAGACCCAGTACTTC.

This clone was seen more than once but under ten times. V gene TRBV5-1 combines with J gene TRBJ2-5, with TRBD1 matching over 7 bases. Germline lookup yields CDR1 SGHRS and CDR2 YFSETQ. V shed 4 bases and J 4 bases; nucleotides not matched to a gene: 7. CDR3 length equals 14 residues. The CDR3 region has the DNA TGCGCCAGCAGCAACAAGACAGGGCGAGAGACCCAGTACTTC. This codes for CASSNKTGRETQYF.

This clone has a handful of counts. V gene TRBV7-8 combines with J gene TRBJ2-3, with no clear D. The germline gives CDR1 SGHVS, CDR2 FQNEAQ. V lost 4 bases and J 3 bases, leaving 14 bases between the germline ends. The CDR3 covers 15 residues. CDR3: CASSSPNTKTDTQYF. For the CDR3, the DNA is TGTGCCAGCAGCTCCCCGAATACTAAGACAGATACGCAGTATTTT.